Listed below are T cell receptor beta chains from one sample, sequenced in a study of response to subunit inactivated influenza vaccine. MiXCR, applied by TCRdb to the RT-PCR reads, yields one record per CDR3 protein. This sample has 150,000 or so distinct CDR3 sequences, with over 8.5% found just once. Sequencing was performed on CD8+ T cells sorted from PBMCs, taken roughly 24 months after vaccination. The receptors were sampled from a man aged 50 to 69 who received an inactivated influenza vaccine. Both conserved end residues are part of each CDR3. Fields, in order: CDR3 DNA, CDR3 protein, V gene, clone size, D gene, J gene. D genes are given only for firm matches. For some rows the clone size is stated as once, few or many, or as a class when expanded; others skip it.

cdr3_nt: TGTGCCAGCAGTCCGGGACAGGGGAAAGAGACCCAGTACTTC
cdr3_aa: CASSPGQGKETQYF
v_call: TRBV6-1
clone_size: few
d_call: TRBD1
j_call: TRBJ2-5

cdr3_nt: TGTGCCAGCAGCCGTGGAATTAGCGGGACGACCTACGAGCAGTACTTC
cdr3_aa: CASSRGISGTTYEQYF
v_call: TRBV3-1
clone_size: -
d_call: TRBD2
j_call: TRBJ2-7

cdr3_nt: TGTGCCAGCAACCCCCGGGGACTACACGACTCTTACAGATACAATGAGCAGTTCTTC
cdr3_aa: CASNPRGLHDSYRYNEQFF
v_call: TRBV27
clone_size: -
d_call: TRBD2
j_call: TRBJ2-1

cdr3_nt: TGTGCCGTAGGGGAAGGGGCTGTCACAGAGACCCAGTACTTC
cdr3_aa: CAVGEGAVTETQYF
v_call: TRBV7-7
clone_size: -
d_call: -
j_call: TRBJ2-5

cdr3_nt: TGTGCCAGCAGCTCACTAGCGGACACGAACACCGGGGAGCTGTTTTTT
cdr3_aa: CASSSLADTNTGELFF
v_call: TRBV7-9
clone_size: -
d_call: TRBD2
j_call: TRBJ2-2

cdr3_nt: TGCAGCGCCGAGACAGGGATGAACACTAAAGCTTTCTTT
cdr3_aa: CSAETGMNTKAFF
v_call: TRBV29-1
clone_size: -
d_call: TRBD1
j_call: TRBJ1-1

cdr3_nt: TGCGCCAGCAGTCCCGCGACCGCCGCGCCCTACGAGCAGTACTTC
cdr3_aa: CASSPATAAPYEQYF
v_call: TRBV10-2
clone_size: few
d_call: -
j_call: TRBJ2-7

cdr3_nt: TGTGCCAGCAGTGAACTTAGCGGGGGCTTCGGCAAAAACATTCAGTACTTC
cdr3_aa: CASSELSGGFGKNIQYF
v_call: TRBV2
clone_size: many
d_call: TRBD2
j_call: TRBJ2-4

cdr3_nt: TGTGCCAGCAGCAAAGGGAGGAAAGGGGTTGATGAAAAACTGTTTTTT
cdr3_aa: CASSKGRKGVDEKLFF
v_call: TRBV21-1
clone_size: many
d_call: -
j_call: TRBJ1-4

cdr3_nt: TGTGCCAGCAACCAGCGGGAGTCGGGGGAGACCCAGTACTTC
cdr3_aa: CASNQRESGETQYF
v_call: TRBV6-1
clone_size: many
d_call: TRBD2
j_call: TRBJ2-5

cdr3_nt: TGTGCCAGCAGCCAAGATGAGTCGGACATTAAACACGAGCAGTACTTC
cdr3_aa: CASSQDESDIKHEQYF
v_call: TRBV3-1
clone_size: few
d_call: -
j_call: TRBJ2-7

cdr3_nt: TGTGCCAGCAGAAGGACAGGGTTTTCTGGAAACACCATATATTTT
cdr3_aa: CASRRTGFSGNTIYF
v_call: TRBV28
clone_size: -
d_call: TRBD1
j_call: TRBJ1-3

cdr3_nt: TGTGCCAGCACCAAGGAGGCGTCTTTTACACACGAGCAGTACTTC
cdr3_aa: CASTKEASFTHEQYF
v_call: TRBV3-1
clone_size: -
d_call: -
j_call: TRBJ2-7

cdr3_nt: TGTGCCAGCAGCTTGGGAGCCATATCAGGTCCCGTCTATGGCTACACCTTC
cdr3_aa: CASSLGAISGPVYGYTF
v_call: TRBV5-5
clone_size: many
d_call: -
j_call: TRBJ1-2

cdr3_nt: TGTGCCAGCAGCCACCCCCCGACAGGGGTGAACACTGAAGCTTTCTTT
cdr3_aa: CASSHPPTGVNTEAFF
v_call: TRBV7-9
clone_size: -
d_call: TRBD1
j_call: TRBJ1-1

cdr3_nt: TGCGCCAGCAGCCAGGGACAGACAACTAATGAAAAACTGTTTTTT
cdr3_aa: CASSQGQTTNEKLFF
v_call: TRBV4-3
clone_size: few
d_call: TRBD1
j_call: TRBJ1-4

cdr3_nt: TGTGCCAGTAGTAGCGGGACTAGCGGGTATACCCGCTCCTACAATGAGCAGTTCTTC
cdr3_aa: CASSSGTSGYTRSYNEQFF
v_call: TRBV19
clone_size: -
d_call: TRBD2
j_call: TRBJ2-1

cdr3_nt: TGTGCCAGCAGTGACGGGGGCCTCTATGGCTACACCTTC
cdr3_aa: CASSDGGLYGYTF
v_call: TRBV2
clone_size: many
d_call: -
j_call: TRBJ1-2

cdr3_nt: TGTGCCAGCAGCCAGGGACAGGGACCGCGGGAGCAGTACTTC
cdr3_aa: CASSQGQGPREQYF
v_call: TRBV13
clone_size: -
d_call: TRBD1
j_call: TRBJ2-7

cdr3_nt: TGTGCCATCAGTGAGACGAGGACAGGGAACTATGGCTACACCTTC
cdr3_aa: CAISETRTGNYGYTF
v_call: TRBV10-3
clone_size: -
d_call: TRBD1
j_call: TRBJ1-2

cdr3_nt: TGTGCCAGCAGCTTAAAAGGGGTTAAAGGTGTTTACGAGCAGTACTTC
cdr3_aa: CASSLKGVKGVYEQYF
v_call: TRBV7-9
clone_size: -
d_call: -
j_call: TRBJ2-7

cdr3_nt: TGTGCCAGCAGCTTCGGGTTCGCGAACACCGGGGAGCTGTTTTTT
cdr3_aa: CASSFGFANTGELFF
v_call: TRBV7-9
clone_size: -
d_call: -
j_call: TRBJ2-2

cdr3_nt: TGTGCCAGCTCCCGCGGGGAGGGCTATGGCTACACCTTC
cdr3_aa: CASSRGEGYGYTF
v_call: TRBV12-3/TRBV12-4
clone_size: few
d_call: -
j_call: TRBJ1-2

cdr3_nt: TGTGCCAGCAGCTCAGACGGTTACAATGAGCAGTTCTTC
cdr3_aa: CASSSDGYNEQFF
v_call: TRBV7-9
clone_size: few
d_call: -
j_call: TRBJ2-1

cdr3_nt: TGTGCCAGCAGCTCAGGCTCTGCTGCTTTCTTT
cdr3_aa: CASSSGSAAFF
v_call: TRBV9
clone_size: few
d_call: -
j_call: TRBJ1-1

cdr3_nt: TGTGCCACCGCGGGACTAGCGAGCTACAATGAGCAGTTCTTC
cdr3_aa: CATAGLASYNEQFF
v_call: TRBV27
clone_size: many
d_call: TRBD2
j_call: TRBJ2-1

cdr3_nt: TGTGCCAGCAGCTTCTTAAGGGTCGTAGCGGATCAGCCCCAGCATTTT
cdr3_aa: CASSFLRVVADQPQHF
v_call: TRBV5-6
clone_size: -
d_call: -
j_call: TRBJ1-5

cdr3_nt: TGTGCCACCAGCAGTAGATTTGACAGTTTTAATCAGCCCCAGCATTTT
cdr3_aa: CATSSRFDSFNQPQHF
v_call: TRBV15
clone_size: many
d_call: -
j_call: TRBJ1-5

cdr3_nt: TGTGCCACCACGGGACTCTGGACCTACGAGCAGTACTTC
cdr3_aa: CATTGLWTYEQYF
v_call: TRBV28
clone_size: few
d_call: -
j_call: TRBJ2-7

cdr3_nt: TGTGCCAGCAGCCTACTGGTGCCCGGGGAGCTGTTTTTT
cdr3_aa: CASSLLVPGELFF
v_call: TRBV2
clone_size: few
d_call: -
j_call: TRBJ2-2

cdr3_nt: TGCGCCAGCAGCCAATGGGCCCTCGACGCGGGAGGACACAATGAGCAGTTCTTC
cdr3_aa: CASSQWALDAGGHNEQFF
v_call: TRBV4-3
clone_size: -
d_call: TRBD2
j_call: TRBJ2-1

cdr3_nt: TGTGCCAGCAGCCCACGGGGGGAGGGGGATAAAAACATTCAGTACTTC
cdr3_aa: CASSPRGEGDKNIQYF
v_call: TRBV7-8
clone_size: few
d_call: -
j_call: TRBJ2-4

cdr3_nt: TGCAGCGTAAGGGGGGTGAACACCGGGGAGCTGTTTTTT
cdr3_aa: CSVRGVNTGELFF
v_call: TRBV29-1
clone_size: -
d_call: -
j_call: TRBJ2-2

cdr3_nt: TGTGCCAGCAGTCCCCGGACGTCTCGAGGGACTGAAGCTTTCTTT
cdr3_aa: CASSPRTSRGTEAFF
v_call: TRBV27
clone_size: many
d_call: -
j_call: TRBJ1-1

cdr3_nt: TGTGCCACCAGTGAGGGACTAGAGGCGCGAGATACGCAGTATTTT
cdr3_aa: CATSEGLEARDTQYF
v_call: TRBV24-1
clone_size: many
d_call: TRBD2
j_call: TRBJ2-3

cdr3_nt: TGTGCCAGCAGCTTAGTAGGAGGCACAGGGAGCGAGCAGTTCTTC
cdr3_aa: CASSLVGGTGSEQFF
v_call: TRBV7-9
clone_size: -
d_call: -
j_call: TRBJ2-1

cdr3_nt: TGCGCCAGCAGCCAAGATTGGCTAGCGGAAACCTACGAGCAGTACTTC
cdr3_aa: CASSQDWLAETYEQYF
v_call: TRBV4-3
clone_size: many
d_call: TRBD2
j_call: TRBJ2-7

cdr3_nt: TGCGCCAGCAGCTATGACAGGGTACTCTACAATGAGCAGTTCTTC
cdr3_aa: CASSYDRVLYNEQFF
v_call: TRBV5-1
clone_size: -
d_call: TRBD1
j_call: TRBJ2-1

cdr3_nt: TGTGCCAGCAGCATTTCTCCAGCTCGGGGGCAGTTCTTC
cdr3_aa: CASSISPARGQFF
v_call: TRBV7-8
clone_size: -
d_call: -
j_call: TRBJ2-1

cdr3_nt: TGTGCCAGCAGCTTAAGTCTGACCCGACACGAGCAGTACTTC
cdr3_aa: CASSLSLTRHEQYF
v_call: TRBV11-2
clone_size: -
d_call: -
j_call: TRBJ2-7

cdr3_nt: TGTGCCACCCTCCCAACTGCCCTGGGGAGCACAGATACGCAGTATTTT
cdr3_aa: CATLPTALGSTDTQYF
v_call: TRBV28
clone_size: -
d_call: -
j_call: TRBJ2-3

cdr3_nt: TGTGCCAGCACCTATAAAGAGATATTGGGACAGGGAGTCCCCTACGAGCAGTACTTC
cdr3_aa: CASTYKEILGQGVPYEQYF
v_call: TRBV2
clone_size: many
d_call: TRBD1
j_call: TRBJ2-7